This record concerns one T cell receptor (beta chain) sequence. Its cognate antigen has yet to be identified. The input lacks base qualities; no much larger clone sits a single base away. The CDR3, from cysteine to phenylalanine, totals 15 residues. Only the CDR3 portion is preserved as DNA: 45 bases, with reading frame beginning at the first base. Taken from the germline V gene, the CDR1 and CDR2 loops are MGHRA and YSYEKL. V is trimmed back by 4 bases and J by 3 bases, and the junction contains 5 bases that no gene match accounts for. Each clonotype received, on average, roughly 9.6x coverage in deep resolution sequencing performed on a MiSeq, where the target depth lay between 1 in 1 million and 1 in 200,000 T cells. TCR beta libraries were generated with the immunoSEQ hsTCRB Kit. Under the source paper's analysis protocol: ImmunoSEQ Data Assistant and ImmunoSEQ Analyzer were used for data analysis, and V, D and J genes were assigned according to IMGT definitions. Clonality, with values ranging from 0 to 1, was calculated as one minus the normalized Shannon entropy of productive rearrangement frequencies. Public clonotype analysis was restricted to overrepresented clonotypes comprising at least 0.05% of each patient's repertoire. Repertoires from thirteen age-matched healthy donors in immuneACCESS were used as clonality controls. Not all clones reach the TCRdb copy of this immuneACCESS table, which keeps in-frame sequences only. Checked studies attribute under half of the gap to unresolved V genes and leave the rest unexplained. V and J calls and clone size follow that table, whereas D and trimming were derived from the DNA. The sample table holds approximately 50,000 clones, of which approximately 54% were seen once. About 24% of the sample lies in the top ten.

This sample is drawn from a study of cytotoxic CD8 clonotypes in ibrutinib-treated CLL (dated by TCRdb to about 2021). Describing the broader study: In this cohort, some 14 patients were treatment-naive and approximately 10 were relapsed/refractory, while some 18 had unmutated IGHV. On average, each sample had roughly 250,000 productive templates and approximately 89,000 productive rearrangements. Of the 86 participants in the trial, approximately 26 had longitudinal samples available. Every remission and progressive disease sample was obtained while ibrutinib was still being received by the patients. Cryopreserved peripheral blood mononuclear cells were obtained prior to treatment, at the time of response, and at either disease progression or sustained remission. The response samples were drawn at a median of roughly twelve months into treatment, with a range of about 6 to 36 months. Responses were partial in roughly 25 patients and complete in 2; after median roughly 69 months follow-up, some 15 stayed in remission and approximately 12 progressed. What the work shows at the level of the full study, not this receptor alone: Clonality increased at ibrutinib response, stayed stable in sustained remission, and fell back toward baseline at progression. Baseline clonality was found to be higher than that of age-matched healthy donors and was strongly correlated with circulating CD8+ T-cell counts. Public clonotypes were rare and either shrank or stayed stable during treatment, and the rise in clonality at ibrutinib response reflected expansion of private clonotypes. Sampling times were not matched between patients in sustained remission and patients whose disease was progressing, and lymph node repertoires were not examined.

This specimen's time point label, interpreted: progressive disease on ibrutinib. For TCR beta library preparation, roughly 2.1 micrograms of genomic DNA was extracted from cryopreserved PBMCs. Longitudinal blood samples from CLL patients on ibrutinib monotherapy were analyzed using high-throughput TCR beta sequencing. Patients were enrolled in a phase 2 open-label single-center ibrutinib monotherapy trial. This receptor chain uses TRBV4-1 and TRBJ2-3; 9 junctional bases match TRBD2. This sample comprised PBMCs, obtained at disease progression, from a patient treated with ibrutinib. The receptor comes from a human donor with chronic lymphocytic leukemia. The CDR3 reads CASSPRLAETDTQYF. The sequenced DNA: TGCGCCAGCAGCCCCCGACTAGCGGAAACAGATACGCAGTATTTT.